Each of the 5 T cell receptor beta chains below was sequenced from the same sample in a study of blood T cell repertoires in COVID-19. Using immunoSEQ multiplex PCR, the repertoire was profiled, and TCRdb retains in-frame clones only, with some absent. The table lists some 21,000 clones, about 88% of them singletons. Sequencing used peripheral blood. All receptors derive from a human donor with active COVID-19. The donor label of this sample is uncertain.

The rearrangement uses TRBV6-5 and TRBJ2-5; TRBD1 might be the D (5 bases). Trimming cost V 2 bases and J 1 base, with 8 bases left between them. The CDR3 is 14 residues long. Germline-derived CDR1 and CDR2 are MNHEY and SVGAGI. DNA of the CDR3: TGTGCCAGCAGTTACGGCAGGGCCCAAGAGACCCAGTACTTC. Protein sequence: CASSYGRAQETQYF.

The CDR3 DNA follows: TGTGCCAGCAGCTTTAGCTATGGCACAGATACGCAGTATTTT. This sequence encodes CASSFSYGTDTQYF. The gene calls are TRBV27 and TRBJ2-3; no definite D call. This CDR3 contains 14 residues. From germline, CDR1 is MNHEY and CDR2 SMNVEV (reference sequence). V lost 6 bases and J lost 1, with 11 bases in between.

This clone came up once. The rearrangement joins TRBV5-1 to TRBJ2-6, with 7 bases lining up with TRBD1. V gave up 4 bases and J gave up 4 bases; unmatched junction bases: 2. There are 14 residues in the CDR3. CDR1 is SGHRS and CDR2 is YFSETQ in the germline V gene. The CDR3 protein is CASSPGQGANVLTF. In DNA form, the CDR3 reads TGCGCCAGCAGCCCGGGACAGGGGGCCAACGTCCTGACTTTC.

This CDR3 reads CASRAVRSGANVLTF. DNA for the CDR3: TGTGCCAGTAGGGCCGTACGCTCTGGGGCCAACGTCCTGACTTTC. V usage is TRBV19 and J usage is TRBJ2-6; D is uncertain. The CDR3 covers 15 residues. V shed 6 bases and J shed 0 bases, with 9 bases lying between them. The germline CDR1 and CDR2 sequences are LNHDA and SQIVND (reference sequence).

This clone was counted a single time. V and J are TRBV6-5 and TRBJ2-3, with 9 nucleotides matching TRBD2. After removal of 7 bases from V and 0 bases from J, the junction contained 5 bases not matched to a gene. CDR3 length equals 15 residues. CDR1 is MNHEY, CDR2 SVGAGI, per germline. The DNA for the CDR3 is TGTGCCAGCACCCCGCGGGGGGGAAGCACAGATACGCAGTATTTT. Translated, it gives CASTPRGGSTDTQYF.